This TCR beta chain derives from a study of blood T cell repertoires in COVID-19. Study context: The United States, Italy and Spain supplied acute and convalescent COVID-19 samples.

This CDR3 region has 15 residues. Germline values: CDR1 DFQATT, CDR2 SNEGSKA (reference sequence). With 3 bases clipped from V and 0 bases from J, the junction kept 8 bases outside the gene matches. This table comes from immunoSEQ multiplex PCR, and its TCRdb copy is limited to in-frame clones, with some not included. The sample includes around 260,000 clones, about four fifths of them seen just once. The chain links TRBV20-1 to TRBJ2-7; 7 bases agree with TRBD2. The material sequenced was peripheral blood. The clonotype comes from a person aged 70 to 85 with COVID-19, enrolled during active disease. DNA of the CDR3: TGCAGTGCTAGTCTCAGCGGGACCTACTCCTACGAGCAGTACTTC. Protein product: CSASLSGTYSYEQYF.